These 30 T cell receptor beta chains came from one sample sequenced in a study of blood T cell repertoires in COVID-19. Only in-frame clones appear in the TCRdb table, and some are missing; sequencing was by immunoSEQ multiplex PCR. The data show 53,000 or so clones, approximately 84% seen once. The sample taken for sequencing was peripheral blood. These receptors were collected from an older man with active COVID-19.

CDR3 in amino acids: CASSQDSYNEQFF. The CDR3 region has the DNA TGTGCCAGCAGCCAGGACTCCTACAATGAGCAGTTCTTC. V and J are TRBV11-2 and TRBJ2-1; D gene uncertain. The CDR3 runs to 13 residues. V was pared by 5 bases and J by 0 bases, with 5 bases between. Looked up from germline, CDR1 is SGHAT and CDR2 is FQNNGV.

The chain employs TRBV6-2 or TRBV6-3 and TRBJ2-5; no reliable D call. Per germline, CDR1 MNHEY and CDR2 SVGEGT. The CDR3 loop spans 13 amino acids. V lost 0 bases, J lost 0 bases, and 2 bases lay in between. The CDR3 is CASSYSYQETQYF. CDR3 coding DNA: TGTGCCAGCAGTTACTCCTACCAAGAGACCCAGTACTTC.

The genes are TRBV11-3 and TRBJ2-2; D is possibly TRBD1 (6 bases). Trimming stripped 9 bases from V and 0 bases from J, with 11 bases between. Germline values: CDR1 SGHNT, CDR2 YENEEA. This CDR3 contains 14 residues. CDR3 coding DNA: TGTGCCAGTACAGGGAAGGCGAACACCGGGGAGCTGTTTTTT. Translation: CASTGKANTGELFF.

As DNA, the CDR3 is TGTGCCAGTAGTTTTGGGACAGCAGCCTACGAGCAGTACTTC. This encodes CASSFGTAAYEQYF. The chain recombines TRBV19 with TRBJ2-7; 7 nucleotides agree with TRBD1. V was pared by 5 bases and J by 2 bases, with 6 bases of the junction left unmatched. Per the germline V gene, CDR1 is LNHDA and CDR2 is SQIVND (reference sequence). This CDR3 region has 14 residues.

The chain carries TRBV4-2 and TRBJ2-7, with TRBD2 identical over 9 bases. Germline V gene sequence: CDR1 LGHNA, CDR2 YNFKEQ. V shed 1 base, J shed 3 bases, and the junction held 19 bases outside the gene matches. The CDR3 runs to 20 residues. As DNA, the CDR3 is TGTGCCAGCAGCCAAGGTTCGAGTTTGGGCAATAGCGGGAGATACTACGAGCAGTACTTC. Encoded protein: CASSQGSSLGNSGRYYEQYF.

J is TRBJ2-5 and V is TRBV28; the D gene is possibly TRBD2 (6 bases). The germline V and J ends were trimmed by 7 bases and 3 bases, with 15 bases remaining between them. Germline CDR1 reads MDHEN; CDR2 reads SYDVKM. There are 14 residues in the CDR3. The CDR3 DNA is TGTGCCAGCACCCTAACCGGGAGCGAAGAGACCCAGTACTTC. This translates into CASTLTGSEETQYF.

The chain links TRBV9 to TRBJ1-1; D is undetermined. Germline assignment: CDR1 SGDLS and CDR2 YYNGEE. This CDR3 is 13 amino acids long. The V gene lost 7 bases and the J gene lost 2 bases, with 12 bases spanning the gap. In nucleotides, the CDR3 is TGTGCCAGCGGAGGAGGTCTTAACACTGAAGCTTTCTTT. Protein sequence: CASGGGLNTEAFF. The variable domain in full, completed from reference TRBV9 and TRBJ1-1, reads DSGVTQTPKHLITATGQRVTLRCSPRSGDLSVYWYQQSLDQGLQFLIQYYNGEERAKGNILERFSAQQFPDLHSELNLSSLELGDSALYFCASGGGLNTEAFFGQGTRLTVV.

The rearrangement uses TRBV28 and TRBJ2-5; D is unresolved. Per germline, CDR1 MDHEN and CDR2 SYDVKM. V shed 4 bases and J shed 11 bases, with 17 bases lying between them. The CDR3 runs to 13 residues. CDR3 region: CASSSPPVHLQYF. The CDR3 DNA reads TGTGCCAGCAGTTCCCCCCCGGTGCATTTACAGTACTTC.

The chain recombines TRBV5-1 with TRBJ2-3; TRBD2 matches 10 bases. Germline V gene sequence: CDR1 SGHRS, CDR2 YFSETQ. The ends lost 0 bases at V and 4 bases at J; junction bases unmatched: 5. CDR3 length: 16 residues. The CDR3 protein is CASSLGTSGAPDTQYF. The CDR3 nucleotides are TGCGCCAGCAGCTTGGGCACTAGCGGGGCCCCAGATACGCAGTATTTT. The full variable domain, in which reference TRBV5-1 and TRBJ2-3 provide the parts outside the CDR3, is KAGVTQTPRYLIKTRGQQVTLSCSPISGHRSVSWYQQTPGQGLQFLFEYFSETQRNKGNFPGRFSGRQFSNSRSEMNVSTLELGDSALYLCASSLGTSGAPDTQYFGPGTRLTVL.

This chain uses TRBV6-6 with TRBJ2-2; 16 bases align to TRBD2. The V and J ends lost 5 bases and 5 bases, in that order; junction bases with no gene match: 8. The germline V gene encodes CDR1 MNHNY and CDR2 SVGAGI (reference sequence). This CDR3 has 18 amino acids. The CDR3 DNA sequence: TGTGCCAGCAGTCAACCGGGACTAGCGGGAGGGCGGACCGGGGAGCTGTTTTTT. This gives the protein CASSQPGLAGGRTGELFF.

This chain links TRBV30 with TRBJ2-7, with 11 bases lining up with TRBD2. The CDR3 totals 13 residues. Germline lookup yields CDR1 GTSNPN and CDR2 SVGIG (reference sequence). Losses at the gene ends were 2 bases for V and 9 bases for J; bases not matched to a gene: 6. The CDR3 sequence: CAWSLTSGATQYF. CDR3 nucleotides: TGTGCCTGGAGTTTGACTAGCGGGGCAACGCAGTACTTC.

V usage is TRBV20-1 and J usage is TRBJ1-1, with D maybe TRBD1 (6 bases). Per the germline V gene, CDR1 is DFQATT and CDR2 is SNEGSKA (reference sequence). The CDR3 runs 11 residues. The ends were cut back, 4 bases at V and 7 bases at J, with 10 bases in the middle. The CDR3 DNA reads as TGCAGTGCTACCACACAGGGTGAAGCTTTCTTT. Its protein product is CSATTQGEAFF.

The chain joins TRBV9 to TRBJ2-3, with D unclear. The CDR3 covers 14 residues. CDR1 and CDR2 from the germline V gene are SGDLS and YYNGEE. V was clipped by 3 bases and J by 2 bases, with 10 bases between them. In DNA form, the CDR3 reads TGTGCCAGCAGCGAGGCCAGGAACACAGATACGCAGTATTTT. This encodes CASSEARNTDTQYF.

This clone was recorded only once. The chain employs TRBV27 and TRBJ2-2, with 8 bases matching TRBD1. The CDR3 sequence is 15 residues long. Germline V gene data show CDR1 as MNHEY and CDR2 as SMNVEV (reference sequence). The V and J ends lost 6 bases and 5 bases, in that order; junction bases with no gene match: 8. CDR3 in amino acids: CASSPDRGRTGELFF. In nucleotides, the CDR3 is TGTGCCAGCAGCCCCGACAGGGGACGAACCGGGGAGCTGTTTTTT.

J is TRBJ2-7 and V is TRBV21-1; the listed D gene, TRBD2, was not tested against the DNA. TRBV21-1 is designated a pseudogene. CDR3 length equals 15 residues. The CDR3 DNA reads as TGTGCCAGCACCCGGGGGGAGGCCTCCTCCTACGAGCAGTACTTC. Its translation is CASTRGEASSYEQYF.

The table lists this clone with a count of one. The chain joins TRBV6-5 to TRBJ1-2; possibly TRBD1 for D (6 bases). CDR1 is MNHEY, CDR2 SVGAGI, per germline. The CDR3 is made up of 13 amino acids. Trimming took 6 bases from V and 7 from J, leaving 15 bases between them. The CDR3 region has the DNA TGTGCCAGCAGACAAGGGGGGGAAGGTGGCTACACCTTC. Its translation is CASRQGGEGGYTF.

This chain links TRBV7-9 with TRBJ1-5, with 8 bases aligning to TRBD1. The CDR3 length is 14 residues. Germline CDR1 and CDR2: SEHNR and FQNEAQ (reference sequence). J was trimmed by 7 bases and V by 5 bases; bases with no gene match: 7. CDR3 sequence reads: CASSPGGNNQPQHF. The CDR3 DNA follows: TGTGCCAGCAGCCCAGGGGGCAATAACCAGCCCCAGCATTTT.

With respect to this clone: Sequence at one end of the junction differs from germline and may be a read error. This chain uses TRBV5-1 with TRBJ2-7; maybe TRBD1 (6 bases). CDR1 is SGHRS and CDR2 is YFSETQ in the germline V gene. This CDR3 comprises 14 residues. This chain's CDR3 is CASTLGASAYEQYF. CDR3 nucleotides: TGCGCCAGCACCTTGGGGGCGTCTGCCTACGAGCAGTACTTC.

The chain links TRBV7-9 to TRBJ2-7; 8 bases agree with TRBD1. CDR3 length: 11 amino acids. From germline, CDR1 is SEHNR and CDR2 FQNEAQ (reference sequence). Losses at the gene ends were 10 bases for V and 10 bases for J; bases not matched to a gene: 9. The CDR3 DNA is TGTGCCATAGACGTAGGACAGGGACAGTACTTC. Its protein is CAIDVGQGQYF.

This clone was detected once. The chain links TRBV4-2 to TRBJ2-1; D gene unclear. CDR1 LGHNA and CDR2 YNFKEQ come from the germline V gene. The V gene lost 0 bases and the J gene lost 5 bases, with 11 bases spanning the gap. CDR3 size: 15 residues. The CDR3 coding sequence is TGTGCCAGCAGCCAAGACCCCTATTCGGACAATGAGCAGTTCTTC. This translates into CASSQDPYSDNEQFF.

The chain is built from TRBV3-1 (or the pseudogene TRBV3-2) and TRBJ1-5; 10 bases match TRBD1. Unmatched junction bases numbered 5, after V lost 1 base and J lost 2 bases. The V gene's germline CDR1 is LGHDT and CDR2 YNNKEL (reference sequence). The CDR3 covers 17 residues. The CDR3: CASSQAGTGEGNQPQHF. CDR3 nucleotides: TGTGCCAGCAGCCAAGCCGGGACAGGGGAGGGCAATCAGCCCCAGCATTTT.

V is TRBV5-1 and J is TRBJ2-7; 14 positions match TRBD2. There are 15 residues in the CDR3. V lost 5 bases, J lost 3 bases, and 4 bases stayed unmatched. CDR1 and CDR2 (germline): SGHRS, YFSETQ. The CDR3 loop is CASSSGLAGDYEQYF. DNA of the CDR3: TGCGCCAGCAGTTCGGGACTAGCGGGAGACTACGAGCAGTACTTC.

J is TRBJ2-3 and V is TRBV29-1, with a possible D match to TRBD2 (5 bases). CDR1 is SQVTM, CDR2 ANQGSEA, per germline. Trimming cost V 4 bases and J 1 base, with 9 bases left between them. There are 13 residues in the CDR3. The CDR3 DNA reads TGCAGCGTTGTTCCAGCGGGCACAGATACGCAGTATTTT. It is translated as CSVVPAGTDTQYF.

This chain uses TRBV6-4 with TRBJ2-6, with no clear D. This CDR3 region has 16 residues. The germline gives CDR1 MRHNA, CDR2 SNTAGT. The V end lost 3 bases, the J end lost 0 bases, and 9 bases lay between the germline ends. Here the CDR3 DNA reads TGTGCCAGCAGTGATCGCTCCTACTCTGGGGCCAACGTCCTGACTTTC. Amino acids: CASSDRSYSGANVLTF.

The chain recombines TRBV7-8 with TRBJ1-2; maybe TRBD1 (6 bases). The CDR3 has 13 residues. Deletions cut 3 bases from V and 7 bases from J, with 12 bases between. CDR1 is SGHVS and CDR2 is FQNEAQ in the germline V gene. The CDR3 region is CASSFSGAGGYTF. CDR3 sequence (DNA): TGTGCCAGCAGCTTCTCAGGGGCGGGTGGCTACACCTTC.

The chain links TRBV7-6 to TRBJ2-3, with 8 positions matching TRBD2. The CDR3 extends over 13 amino acids. The V gene's germline CDR1 is SGHVS and CDR2 FNYEAQ. V was pared by 5 bases and J by 10 bases, with 8 bases of the junction left unmatched. Here the CDR3 DNA reads TGTGCCAGCAGCCCCGGGGGGGCGGGTTCGCAGTATTTT. Translation: CASSPGGAGSQYF. Complete variable domain (other parts from reference TRBV7-6 and TRBJ2-3): GAGVSQSPRYKVTKRGQDVALRCDPISGHVSLYWYRQALGQGPEFLTYFNYEAQQDKSGLPNDRFSAERPEGSISTLTIQRTEQRDSAMYRCASSPGGAGSQYFGPGTRLTVL.

This sequence joins TRBV24-1 and TRBJ2-1; 10 nucleotides align to TRBD2. Germline CDR1 and CDR2: KGHDR and SFDVKD. Trimming removed 4 bases from V and 0 bases from J; junction bases left unmatched: 5. The CDR3 totals 17 residues. DNA for the CDR3: TGTGCCACCAGTGACCCTATAGCGGGAGGCTCCTACAATGAGCAGTTCTTC. This sequence encodes CATSDPIAGGSYNEQFF.

The V and J genes are TRBV15 and TRBJ1-2; D not certain. Trimming removed 0 bases at V and 2 bases at J, with 10 bases between. The CDR3 loop spans 15 amino acids. CDR1 is LNHNV and CDR2 is YYDKDF in the germline V gene (reference sequence). The CDR3 protein is CATSRDLAANYGYTF. CDR3 bases: TGTGCCACCAGCAGAGATCTAGCAGCCAACTATGGCTACACCTTC. The full variable domain, completed using reference TRBV15 and TRBJ1-2, is DAMVIQNPRYQVTQFGKPVTLSCSQTLNHNVMYWYQQKSSQAPKLLFHYYDKDFNNEADTPDNFQSRRPNTSFCFLDIRSPGLGDTAMYLCATSRDLAANYGYTFGSGTRLTVV.

The rearrangement links TRBV27 to TRBJ2-3, with 8 bases fitting TRBD2. The trim removed 2 bases at V and 5 bases at J, leaving 3 bases unmatched. CDR1 MNHEY and CDR2 SMNVEV come from the germline V gene (reference sequence). The CDR3 runs to 14 residues. The CDR3 loop is CASSLRGGEDTQYF. For the CDR3, the DNA is TGTGCCAGCAGTTTACGGGGGGGGGAAGATACGCAGTATTTT.

This chain uses TRBV7-8 with TRBJ2-1; 8 bases agree with TRBD2. After removal of 5 bases from V and 0 bases from J, the junction contained 3 bases not matched to a gene. CDR1 is SGHVS, CDR2 FQNEAQ, per germline. This CDR3 has 15 amino acids. CDR3: CASSPSGSSYNEQFF. CDR3 bases: TGTGCCAGCAGCCCGAGCGGGAGCTCCTACAATGAGCAGTTCTTC.